This record looks at one T cell receptor (beta chain) sequence and its context. This clonotype was recorded at least ten times. No cognate antigen has been identified for it. The record has no base qualities; no much larger clone is one base away. The germline V gene yields SGHTA for CDR1 and FQGTGA for CDR2. Trimming costs V 4 bases and J 13 bases, and their ends lie 14 bases apart. CDR3 length: 12 amino acids, cysteine to phenylalanine. Only the CDR3 portion is preserved as DNA: 36 bases, with reading frame beginning at the first base. Unfractionated whole blood was collected in Tempus Blood RNA tubes, and total RNA was extracted from that blood. As TCR sequencing controls, about 5 healthy volunteers were used, with blood taken at day 0, 2 weeks and 6 weeks. This sample was taken from a study of human T cells and chemical hapten exposure (dated by TCRdb to about 2021). With regard to the full study: The libraries were sequenced as a pool, and the TCR yield per sample differed mostly because of small variations in library volumes within the pool. Peripheral blood TCR repertoire changes were tracked in vivo in alopecia patients during primary and secondary sensitization to the hapten diphenylcyclopropenone (DPC). Each blood RNA sample was used to sequence both TCR alpha and TCR beta chains.

Here is what the overall study found, with its caveats: After repeated subsampling, the strength of the expansion versus patch-test correlation and the threshold at which it became significant changed. No change with DPC sensitization was found in the number of TCRs above 1 in 1000 frequency, and no evidence of global repertoire structure alterations was found.

The library was built by means of 5' RACE. Reads for this sample came from an Illumina MiSeq. Library preparation attached unique molecular identifiers to individual cDNA molecules for quantitative, reproducible TCR counting. Processing in the source paper ran as follows. The median number of TCRs per sample was approximately 96,000, ranging from about 23,224 to 750,000. V, J and CDR3 annotation of the TCR reads was carried out using the Decombinator software suite. For the PS versus PT1 abundance plots, all samples were subsampled to the same number of TCRs (28,000). Expanded TCRs were defined as absent before sensitization and observed at least eight times at the 2-week time point. TCRdb ran its own pipeline on the public reads, namely fastp trimming at Q25 and MiXCR clone calling, and kept in-frame beta chains. Each entry merges the rows of one CDR3 protein and shows their most common DNA and genes. The V and J calls and clone size are TCRdb's, not the authors'. The sample table records some 150,000 distinct CDR3 sequences; 3.5% to 5% of these occur just once. The ten largest clonotypes hold around 1.4% of the sample.

The V gene is TRBV7-3 and the J gene is TRBJ2-1; a weak D assignment points to TRBD1 (6 bases agree). This clonotype was obtained from a female donor in good health. For the CDR3, the sequence is CASSSTGLRQFF. The bases are TGTGCCAGCAGCTCTACAGGGTTACGTCAGTTCTTC.